This TCR beta chain appears in the sequencing data of a study of OX40 agonist ivuxolimab in advanced cancers. Turning to this clone: Antigen unknown.

Libraries were prepared by immunoSEQ multiplex PCR; TCRdb keeps only in-frame clonotypes and omits some of them. The data contain under 95,000 clones, roughly 80% of them singletons. Germline loops: CDR1 SGHTA, CDR2 FQGNSA. CDR3 size: 16 residues. The V segment lost 1 base and the J segment 2 bases; nucleotides outside the gene matches: 4. Points from the study as a whole: Expanded clones tended on average to be more numerous among CD8+ T cells than CD4+. Blood T cells, both CD4+ and CD8+, expanded clonally by week 6 at 0.1 to 3.0 mg/kg. Normalized expansion of T-cell clones was also low for some nonresponders.

The genes are TRBV7-2 and TRBJ2-5; 10 bases fit TRBD2. The receptor was derived from an adult with an advanced solid tumor such as melanoma, head and neck, liver or kidney cancer. Sample: CD4+ or CD8+ T cells sorted from blood, taken in a trial of the OX40 agonist ivuxolimab. CDR3 in amino acids: CASSLGASGGQETQYF. The CDR3 bases are TGTGCCAGCAGCTTAGGAGCTAGCGGGGGACAAGAGACCCAGTACTTC.